These T cell receptor beta chains were read from a single sample in a study of metastatic and nonmetastatic thyroid tumors. TCRdb reprocessed the PCR reads via MiXCR. The sample lists fewer than 40,000 clones, 25% to 30% occurring once. Material for sequencing was blood. The source is a female donor with papillary thyroid cancer or a benign thyroid nodule (not recorded which). Some clones in this sample may be carry-over from other donors' samples. CDR3s include the opening cysteine and the closing phenylalanine or tryptophan. D genes are given only for firm matches. Clone size, where shown, is once, few, many, or a class for clones that have expanded.

d_call: TRBD2; j_call: TRBJ2-2; cdr3_length: 15; clone_size: NA; v_call: TRBV20-1; cdr3_nt: TGCAGTGCTAGTAAACTAGCGGGAGTAGCCGGGGAGCTGTTTTTT; cdr3_aa: CSASKLAGVAGELFF
d_call: TRBD1; j_call: TRBJ2-2; cdr3_length: 18; clone_size: NA; v_call: TRBV4-1; cdr3_nt: TGCGCCAGCAGCCGCCGGCTACAGGGGGCCGGAAGGAACGGGGAGCTGTTTTTT; cdr3_aa: CASSRRLQGAGRNGELFF
d_call: TRBD1; j_call: TRBJ2-6; cdr3_length: 17; clone_size: NA; v_call: TRBV5-1; cdr3_nt: TGCGCCAGCAGTTTACAGGGGGCGCTAGCTGGGGCCAACGTCCTGACTTTC; cdr3_aa: CASSLQGALAGANVLTF
d_call: TRBD1; j_call: TRBJ1-1; cdr3_length: 14; clone_size: few; v_call: TRBV27; cdr3_nt: TGTGCCAGCAGTCCGACAGGGCCGCGGACTGAAGCTTTCTTT; cdr3_aa: CASSPTGPRTEAFF
d_call: TRBD1; j_call: TRBJ2-7; cdr3_length: 13; clone_size: few; v_call: TRBV6-1; cdr3_nt: TGTGCCAGCAGTAAAGGGACAGTTAACGAGCAGTACTTC; cdr3_aa: CASSKGTVNEQYF
d_call: TRBD1; j_call: TRBJ2-7; cdr3_length: 14; clone_size: NA; v_call: TRBV20-1; cdr3_nt: TGCAGTGCTTTTCCGGGACAGGGAACCTACGAGCAGTACTTC; cdr3_aa: CSAFPGQGTYEQYF
d_call: NA; j_call: TRBJ2-7; cdr3_length: 13; clone_size: NA; v_call: TRBV7-3; cdr3_nt: TGTGCCAGCAGCGAGGCTCACTCCTACGAGCAGTACTTC; cdr3_aa: CASSEAHSYEQYF
d_call: NA; j_call: TRBJ2-3; cdr3_length: 16; clone_size: NA; v_call: TRBV5-1; cdr3_nt: TGCGCCAGCAGTTCGTTCAGGGCTGCCAACACAGATACGCAGTATTTT; cdr3_aa: CASSSFRAANTDTQYF
d_call: NA; j_call: TRBJ2-7; cdr3_length: 10; clone_size: NA; v_call: TRBV7-9; cdr3_nt: TGTGCCAGCAGCCCCAGTGTGCCGTACTTC; cdr3_aa: CASSPSVPYF
d_call: NA; j_call: TRBJ1-6; cdr3_length: 15; clone_size: NA; v_call: TRBV6-1; cdr3_nt: TGTGCCAGCCCCCCAGAGGGCCTCTATAATTCACCCCTCCACTTT; cdr3_aa: CASPPEGLYNSPLHF
d_call: NA; j_call: TRBJ1-1; cdr3_length: 16; clone_size: many; v_call: TRBV11-2; cdr3_nt: TGTGCCAGCAGCGAAAACCCCCCAAGGGTTGGCACTGAAGCTTTCTTT; cdr3_aa: CASSENPPRVGTEAFF
d_call: NA; j_call: TRBJ2-1; cdr3_length: 16; clone_size: few; v_call: TRBV15; cdr3_nt: TGTGCCACTATCCTCGGGGGACCTGTGGCCTACAATGAGCAGTTCTTC; cdr3_aa: CATILGGPVAYNEQFF